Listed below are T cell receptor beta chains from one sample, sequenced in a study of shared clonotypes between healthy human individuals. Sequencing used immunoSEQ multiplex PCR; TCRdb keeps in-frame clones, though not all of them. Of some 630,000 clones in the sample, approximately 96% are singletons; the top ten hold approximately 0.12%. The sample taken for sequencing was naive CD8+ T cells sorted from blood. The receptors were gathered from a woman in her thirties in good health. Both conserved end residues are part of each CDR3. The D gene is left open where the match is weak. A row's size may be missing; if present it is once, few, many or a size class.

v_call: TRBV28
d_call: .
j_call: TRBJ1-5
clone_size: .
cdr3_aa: CASSTGNQPQHF
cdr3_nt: TGTGCCAGCAGTACGGGGAATCAGCCCCAGCATTTT

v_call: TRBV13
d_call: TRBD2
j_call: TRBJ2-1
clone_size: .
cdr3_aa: CASSLERERYNEQFF
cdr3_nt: TGTGCCAGCAGCTTAGAGCGGGAGAGGTACAATGAGCAGTTCTTC

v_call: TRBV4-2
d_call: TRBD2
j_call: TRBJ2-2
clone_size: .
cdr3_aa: CASQDIPERETGELFF
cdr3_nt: TGTGCCAGCCAAGATATCCCCGAGCGGGAGACCGGGGAGCTGTTTTTT

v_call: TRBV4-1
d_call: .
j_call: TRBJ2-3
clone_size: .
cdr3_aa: CASSQDRRPDTQYF
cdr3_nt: TGCGCCAGCAGCCAAGACCGACGGCCAGATACGCAGTATTTT

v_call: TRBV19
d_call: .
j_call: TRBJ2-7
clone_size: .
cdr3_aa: CASSTTGDSYEQYF
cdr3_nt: TGTGCCAGTAGTACGACAGGTGACTCCTACGAGCAGTACTTC

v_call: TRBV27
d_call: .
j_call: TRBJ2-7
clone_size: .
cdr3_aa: CASSLSGPSSYEQYF
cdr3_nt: TGTGCCAGCAGTTTATCCGGGCCCAGCTCCTACGAGCAGTACTTC

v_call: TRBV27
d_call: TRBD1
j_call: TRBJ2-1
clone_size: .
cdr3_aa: CASSLLSDRGRWGEQFF
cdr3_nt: TGTGCCAGCAGTTTATTATCGGACAGGGGGCGCTGGGGTGAGCAGTTCTTC

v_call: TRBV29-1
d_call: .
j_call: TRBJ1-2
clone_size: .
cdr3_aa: CSVVRDNGYTF
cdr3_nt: TGCAGCGTCGTCCGGGACAATGGCTACACCTTC

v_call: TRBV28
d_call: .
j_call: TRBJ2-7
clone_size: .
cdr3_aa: CASSSTGDSYEQYF
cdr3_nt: TGTGCCAGCAGTTCGACAGGCGACTCCTACGAGCAGTACTTC

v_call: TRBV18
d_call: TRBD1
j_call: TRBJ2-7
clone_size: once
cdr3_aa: CASQLGTGGSYEQYF
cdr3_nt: TGTGCCAGTCAACTCGGGACAGGGGGTTCCTACGAGCAGTACTTC

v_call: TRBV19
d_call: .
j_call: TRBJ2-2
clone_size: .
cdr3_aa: CASSIGGVSIGELFF
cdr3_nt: TGTGCCAGTAGTATAGGCGGTGTAAGCATCGGGGAGCTGTTTTTT

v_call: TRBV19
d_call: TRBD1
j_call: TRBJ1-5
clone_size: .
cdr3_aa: CASSSGQGRQPQHF
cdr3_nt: TGTGCCAGTAGTAGTGGACAGGGGCGACAGCCCCAGCATTTT

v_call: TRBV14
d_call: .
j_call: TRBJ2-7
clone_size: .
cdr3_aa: CASSQDKYAAAYEQYF
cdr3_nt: TGTGCCAGCAGCCAAGATAAGTACGCAGCGGCCTACGAGCAGTACTTC

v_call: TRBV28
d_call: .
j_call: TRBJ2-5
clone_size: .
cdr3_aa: CASSLRGFGETQYF
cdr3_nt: TGTGCCAGCAGTTTACGGGGGTTTGGGGAGACCCAGTACTTC

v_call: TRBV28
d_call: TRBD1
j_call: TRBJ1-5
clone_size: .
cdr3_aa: CASSPWTGLDQPQHF
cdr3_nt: TGTGCCAGCAGTCCATGGACAGGATTGGATCAGCCCCAGCATTTT

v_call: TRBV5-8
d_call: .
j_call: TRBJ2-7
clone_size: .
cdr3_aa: CASSQTRPVLGEQYF
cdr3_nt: TGTGCCAGCAGCCAGACGAGGCCGGTTCTTGGCGAGCAGTACTTC

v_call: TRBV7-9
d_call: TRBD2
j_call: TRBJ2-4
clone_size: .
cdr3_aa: CASSSLTSGIAKNIQYF
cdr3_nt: TGTGCCAGCAGCTCCCTGACTAGCGGTATAGCCAAAAACATTCAGTACTTC

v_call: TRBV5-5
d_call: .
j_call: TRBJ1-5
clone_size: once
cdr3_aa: CASSLDRGGGNQPQHF
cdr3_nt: TGTGCCAGCAGCTTGGACCGCGGGGGCGGCAATCAGCCCCAGCATTTT

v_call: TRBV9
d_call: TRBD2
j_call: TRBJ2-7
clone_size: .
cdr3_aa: CASSVSLAGAEQYF
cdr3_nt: TGTGCCAGCAGCGTATCGCTAGCGGGAGCCGAGCAGTACTTC

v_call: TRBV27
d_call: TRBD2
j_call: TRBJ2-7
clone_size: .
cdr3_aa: CASSPSLAGVVYEQYF
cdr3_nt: TGTGCCAGCAGCCCGAGCCTAGCGGGAGTAGTCTACGAGCAGTACTTC

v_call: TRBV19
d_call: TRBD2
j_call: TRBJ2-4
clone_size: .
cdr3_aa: CASSIDREGAKNIQYF
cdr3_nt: TGTGCCAGTAGTATAGACAGGGAGGGAGCCAAAAACATTCAGTACTTC

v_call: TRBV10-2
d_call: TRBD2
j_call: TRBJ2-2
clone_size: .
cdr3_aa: CASTPGGSLSGELFF
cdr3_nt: TGCGCCAGCACCCCCGGCGGGAGTTTGTCCGGGGAGCTGTTTTTT

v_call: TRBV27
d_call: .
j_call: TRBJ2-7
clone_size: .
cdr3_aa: CASTLGPGTEQYF
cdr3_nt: TGTGCCAGCACCTTGGGTCCGGGAACCGAGCAGTACTTC

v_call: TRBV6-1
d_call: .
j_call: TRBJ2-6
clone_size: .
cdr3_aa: CASYAQSRANVLTF
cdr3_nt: TGTGCCAGCTATGCACAAAGTCGGGCCAACGTCCTGACTTTC

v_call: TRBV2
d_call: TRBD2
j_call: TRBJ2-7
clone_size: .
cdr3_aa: CASSEDAGATYEQYF
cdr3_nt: TGTGCCAGCAGTGAAGATGCGGGAGCCACGTACGAGCAGTACTTC

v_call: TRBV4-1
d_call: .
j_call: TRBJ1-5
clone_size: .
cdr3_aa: CASSQRRDQPQHF
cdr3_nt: TGCGCCAGCAGCCAACGAAGGGATCAGCCCCAGCATTTT

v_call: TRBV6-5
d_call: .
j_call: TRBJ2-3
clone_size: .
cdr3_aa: CASRGIWGTDTQYF
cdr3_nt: TGTGCCAGCAGGGGAATCTGGGGTACAGATACGCAGTATTTT

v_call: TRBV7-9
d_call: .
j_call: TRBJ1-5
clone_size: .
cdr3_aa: CASSLGWEDDNQPQHF
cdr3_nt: TGTGCCAGCAGCTTAGGGTGGGAGGACGACAATCAGCCCCAGCATTTT

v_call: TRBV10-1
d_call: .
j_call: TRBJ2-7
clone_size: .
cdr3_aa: CASSEGSDEQYF
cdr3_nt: TGCGCCAGCAGTGAAGGTTCCGACGAGCAGTACTTC

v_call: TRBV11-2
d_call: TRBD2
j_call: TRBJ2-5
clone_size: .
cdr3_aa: CASSPGLAGVSQETQYF
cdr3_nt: TGTGCCAGCAGCCCGGGACTAGCGGGAGTATCCCAAGAGACCCAGTACTTC

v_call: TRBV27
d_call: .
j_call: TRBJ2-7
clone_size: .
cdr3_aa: CASSFASGDTSYEQYF
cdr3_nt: TGTGCCAGCAGTTTCGCCTCTGGGGACACTTCCTACGAGCAGTACTTC

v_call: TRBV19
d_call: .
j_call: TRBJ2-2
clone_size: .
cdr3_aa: CASSSEQLTGELFF
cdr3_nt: TGTGCCAGTAGTAGCGAACAGCTTACCGGGGAGCTGTTTTTT

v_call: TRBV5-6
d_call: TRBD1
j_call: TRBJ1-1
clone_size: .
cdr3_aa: CASSSGTAGHEAFF
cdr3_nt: TGTGCCAGCAGCTCCGGGACAGCGGGGCATGAAGCTTTCTTT

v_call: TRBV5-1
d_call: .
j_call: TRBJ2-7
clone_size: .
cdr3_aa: CASSPNGRSYEQYF
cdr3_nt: TGCGCCAGCAGCCCTAACGGGAGAAGCTACGAGCAGTACTTC

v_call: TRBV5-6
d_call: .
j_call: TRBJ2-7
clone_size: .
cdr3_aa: CASSLQGSYEQYF
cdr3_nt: TGTGCCAGCAGCTTGCAGGGGTCCTACGAGCAGTACTTC

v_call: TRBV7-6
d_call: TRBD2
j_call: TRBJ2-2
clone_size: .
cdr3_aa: CASSSGLAGVPAKLFF
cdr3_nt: TGTGCCAGCAGCTCGGGACTAGCGGGAGTCCCGGCGAAGCTGTTTTTT

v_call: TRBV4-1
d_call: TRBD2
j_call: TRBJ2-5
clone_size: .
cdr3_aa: CASSQGTSGNGVVRETQYF
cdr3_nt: TGCGCCAGCAGCCAGGGGACTAGCGGGAATGGGGTAGTGAGGGAGACCCAGTACTTC

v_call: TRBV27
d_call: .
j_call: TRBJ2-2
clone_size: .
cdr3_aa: CASSTLQVGELFF
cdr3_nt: TGTGCCAGCAGTACCCTCCAGGTCGGGGAGCTGTTTTTT

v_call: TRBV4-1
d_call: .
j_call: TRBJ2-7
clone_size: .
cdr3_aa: CASSQARDSYEQYF
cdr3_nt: TGCGCCAGCAGCCAAGCCAGGGACTCCTACGAGCAGTACTTC

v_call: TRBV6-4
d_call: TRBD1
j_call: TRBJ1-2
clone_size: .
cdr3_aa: CASRGTGGLYTF
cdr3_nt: TGTGCCAGCAGAGGGACAGGGGGCCTCTACACCTTC

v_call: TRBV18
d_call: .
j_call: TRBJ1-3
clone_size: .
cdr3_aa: CASSPPMENTIYF
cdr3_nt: TGTGCCAGCTCACCACCCATGGAAAACACCATATATTTT

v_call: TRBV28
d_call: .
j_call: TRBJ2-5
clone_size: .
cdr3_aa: CASSPPWERLYQETQYF
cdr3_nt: TGTGCCAGCAGTCCCCCTTGGGAGCGGCTGTACCAAGAGACCCAGTACTTC

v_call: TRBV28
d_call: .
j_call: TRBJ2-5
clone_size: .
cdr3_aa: CASSFGGGPQETQYF
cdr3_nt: TGTGCCAGCAGTTTCGGGGGAGGCCCCCAAGAGACCCAGTACTTC

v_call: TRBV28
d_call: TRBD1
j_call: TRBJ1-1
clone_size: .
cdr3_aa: CASIQGATEAFF
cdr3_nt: TGTGCCAGTATACAGGGGGCTACTGAAGCTTTCTTT

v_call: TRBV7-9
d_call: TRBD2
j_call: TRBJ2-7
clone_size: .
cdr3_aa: CASSATSGITEQYF
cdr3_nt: TGTGCCAGCAGCGCGACTAGCGGGATTACTGAGCAGTACTTC

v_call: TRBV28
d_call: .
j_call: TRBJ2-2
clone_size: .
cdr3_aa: CASSPTGELFF
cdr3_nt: TGTGCCAGCAGCCCCACCGGGGAGCTGTTTTTT

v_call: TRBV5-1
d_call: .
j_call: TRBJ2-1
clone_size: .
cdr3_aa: CASSLEGSGVSYNEQFF
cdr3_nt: TGCGCCAGCAGCTTGGAAGGTAGCGGAGTCTCCTACAATGAGCAGTTCTTC

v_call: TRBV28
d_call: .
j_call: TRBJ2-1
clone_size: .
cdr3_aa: CASTFHRWGQAYNEQFF
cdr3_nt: TGTGCCAGCACTTTTCATCGGTGGGGTCAGGCCTACAATGAGCAGTTCTTC

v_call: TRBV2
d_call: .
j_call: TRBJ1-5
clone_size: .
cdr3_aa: CASSEGQLNQPQHF
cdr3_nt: TGTGCCAGCAGTGAGGGGCAGCTCAATCAGCCCCAGCATTTT

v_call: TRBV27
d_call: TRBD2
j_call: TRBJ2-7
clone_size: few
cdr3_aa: CASKAGTSYEQYF
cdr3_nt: TGTGCCAGCAAGGCCGGGACTAGCTACGAGCAGTACTTC

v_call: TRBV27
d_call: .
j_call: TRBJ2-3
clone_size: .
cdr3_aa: CASSPSGGEFTDTQYF
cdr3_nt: TGTGCCAGCAGCCCCTCGGGCGGTGAGTTCACAGATACGCAGTATTTT

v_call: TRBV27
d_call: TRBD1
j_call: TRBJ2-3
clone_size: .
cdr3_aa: CASSLLGQLSTDTQYF
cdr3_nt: TGTGCCAGCAGTTTATTGGGACAGCTCAGCACAGATACGCAGTATTTT

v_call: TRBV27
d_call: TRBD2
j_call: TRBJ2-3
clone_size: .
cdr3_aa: CASSWRKREGVDTQYF
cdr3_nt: TGTGCCAGCAGTTGGCGGAAGCGGGAGGGGGTAGATACGCAGTATTTT

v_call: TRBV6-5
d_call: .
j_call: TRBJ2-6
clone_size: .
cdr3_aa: CASSLYSGANVLTF
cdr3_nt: TGTGCCAGCAGCTTATACTCTGGGGCCAACGTCCTGACTTTC

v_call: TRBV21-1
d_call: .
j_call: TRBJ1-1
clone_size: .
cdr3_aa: CASSKSRQGGEAFF
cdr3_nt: TGTGCCAGCAGCAAATCCCGACAGGGGGGTGAAGCTTTCTTT

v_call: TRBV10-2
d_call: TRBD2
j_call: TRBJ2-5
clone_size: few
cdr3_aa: CASTPGLGIRETQYF
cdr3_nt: TGCGCCAGCACCCCGGGACTAGGTATACGAGAGACCCAGTACTTC

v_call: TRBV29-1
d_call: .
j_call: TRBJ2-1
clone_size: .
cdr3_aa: CSVLNYNEQFF
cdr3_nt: TGCAGCGTCCTTAATTACAATGAGCAGTTCTTC